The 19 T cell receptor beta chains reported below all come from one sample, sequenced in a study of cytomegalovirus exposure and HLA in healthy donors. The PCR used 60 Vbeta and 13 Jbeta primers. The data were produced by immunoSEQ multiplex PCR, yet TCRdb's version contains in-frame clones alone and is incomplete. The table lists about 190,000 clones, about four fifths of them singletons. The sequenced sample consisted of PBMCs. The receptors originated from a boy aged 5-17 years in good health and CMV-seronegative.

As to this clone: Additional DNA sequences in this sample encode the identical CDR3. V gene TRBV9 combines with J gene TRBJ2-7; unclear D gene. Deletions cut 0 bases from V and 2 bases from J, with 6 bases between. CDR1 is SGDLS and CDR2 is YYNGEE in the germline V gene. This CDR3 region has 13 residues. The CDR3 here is CASSVAPTYEQYF. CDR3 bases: TGTGCCAGCAGCGTAGCCCCCACCTACGAGCAGTACTTC.

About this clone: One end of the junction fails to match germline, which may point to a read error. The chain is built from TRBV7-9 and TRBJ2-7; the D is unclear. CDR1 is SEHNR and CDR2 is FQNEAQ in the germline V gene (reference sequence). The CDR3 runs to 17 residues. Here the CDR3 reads CSSSLVGPLTYTYEQYF. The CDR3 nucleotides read TGTTCCAGCAGCTTAGTTGGCCCACTAACTTATACCTACGAGCAGTACTTC.

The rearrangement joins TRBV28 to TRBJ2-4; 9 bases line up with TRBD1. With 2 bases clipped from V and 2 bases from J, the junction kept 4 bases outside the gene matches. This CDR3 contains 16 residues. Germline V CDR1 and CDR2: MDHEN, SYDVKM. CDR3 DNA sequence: TGTGCCAGCAGTTTAGACAGGGGGGGAACCAAAAACATTCAGTACTTC. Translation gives CASSLDRGGTKNIQYF.

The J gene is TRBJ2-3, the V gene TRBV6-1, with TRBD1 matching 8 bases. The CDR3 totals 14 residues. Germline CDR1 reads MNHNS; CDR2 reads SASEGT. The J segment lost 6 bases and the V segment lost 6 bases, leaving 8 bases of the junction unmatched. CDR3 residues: CASSLSTGADTQYF. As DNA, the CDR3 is TGTGCCAGCAGCCTCTCGACAGGGGCGGATACGCAGTATTTT.

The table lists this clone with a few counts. As DNA, the CDR3 is TGCGCCAGCAGCATCGCGGGACAGGCAACTAATGAAAAACTGTTTTTT. Encoded protein: CASSIAGQATNEKLFF. The chain uses TRBV5-1 and TRBJ1-4, with 8 bases aligning to TRBD1. Per germline, CDR1 SGHRS and CDR2 YFSETQ. Trimming took 4 bases from V and 0 from J; bases not matched to a gene: 5. The CDR3 consists of 16 residues. The variable domain in full, completed from reference TRBV5-1 and TRBJ1-4, reads KAGVTQTPRYLIKTRGQQVTLSCSPISGHRSVSWYQQTPGQGLQFLFEYFSETQRNKGNFPGRFSGRQFSNSRSEMNVSTLELGDSALYLCASSIAGQATNEKLFFGSGTQLSVL.

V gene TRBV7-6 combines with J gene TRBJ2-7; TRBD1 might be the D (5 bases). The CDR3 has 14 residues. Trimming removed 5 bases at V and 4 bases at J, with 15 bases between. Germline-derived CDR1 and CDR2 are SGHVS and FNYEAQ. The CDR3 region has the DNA TGTGCCAGCAGCACCACAGGACCTGGTTACGAGCAGTACTTC. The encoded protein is CASSTTGPGYEQYF.

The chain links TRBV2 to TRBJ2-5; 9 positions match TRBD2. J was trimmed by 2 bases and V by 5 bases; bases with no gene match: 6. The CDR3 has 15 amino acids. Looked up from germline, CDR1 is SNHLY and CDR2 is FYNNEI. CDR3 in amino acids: CASSRREGIQETQYF. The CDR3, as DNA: TGTGCCAGCAGTAGGCGGGAGGGAATACAAGAGACCCAGTACTTC.

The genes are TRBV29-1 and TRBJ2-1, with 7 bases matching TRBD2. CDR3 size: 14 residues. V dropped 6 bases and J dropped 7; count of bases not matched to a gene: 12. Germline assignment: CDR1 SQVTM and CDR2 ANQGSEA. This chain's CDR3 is CSVGRLAANNEQFF. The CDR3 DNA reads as TGCAGCGTAGGAAGGCTAGCGGCCAATAATGAGCAGTTCTTC.

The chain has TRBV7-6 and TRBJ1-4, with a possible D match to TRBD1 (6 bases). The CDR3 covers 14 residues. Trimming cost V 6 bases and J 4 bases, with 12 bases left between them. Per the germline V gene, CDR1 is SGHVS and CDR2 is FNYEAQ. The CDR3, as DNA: TGTGCCAGCAGACAGACAGGATTTAATGAAAAACTGTTTTTT. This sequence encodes CASRQTGFNEKLFF.

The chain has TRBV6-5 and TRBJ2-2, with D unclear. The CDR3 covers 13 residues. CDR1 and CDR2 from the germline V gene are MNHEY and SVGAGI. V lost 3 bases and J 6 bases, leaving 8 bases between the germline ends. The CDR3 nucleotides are TGTGCCAGCAGTTATGTCAGCGCCGGGGAGCTGTTTTTT. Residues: CASSYVSAGELFF.

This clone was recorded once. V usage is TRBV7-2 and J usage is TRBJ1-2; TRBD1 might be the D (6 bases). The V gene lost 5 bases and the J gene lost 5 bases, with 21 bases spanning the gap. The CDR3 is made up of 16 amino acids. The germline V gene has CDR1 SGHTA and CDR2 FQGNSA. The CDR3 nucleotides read TGTGCCAGCAGCCCCGACCTGACAGGTACGGGTTATGGCTACACCTTC. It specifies CASSPDLTGTGYGYTF.

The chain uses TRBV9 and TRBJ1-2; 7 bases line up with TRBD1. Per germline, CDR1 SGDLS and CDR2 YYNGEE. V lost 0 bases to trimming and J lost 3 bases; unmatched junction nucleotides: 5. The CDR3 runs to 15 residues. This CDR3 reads CASSVADRVDYGYTF. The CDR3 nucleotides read TGTGCCAGCAGCGTAGCTGACAGGGTCGACTATGGCTACACCTTC.

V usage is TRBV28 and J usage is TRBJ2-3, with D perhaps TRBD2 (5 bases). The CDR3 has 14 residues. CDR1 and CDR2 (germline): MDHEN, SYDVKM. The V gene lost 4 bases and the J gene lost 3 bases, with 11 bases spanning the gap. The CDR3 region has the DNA TGTGCCAGCAGTTCAGTGGGAGCTACAGATACGCAGTATTTT. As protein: CASSSVGATDTQYF.

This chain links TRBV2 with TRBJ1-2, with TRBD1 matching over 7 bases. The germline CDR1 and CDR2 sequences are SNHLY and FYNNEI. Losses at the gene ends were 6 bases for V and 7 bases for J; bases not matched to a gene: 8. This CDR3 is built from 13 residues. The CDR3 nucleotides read TGTGCCAGCAGCGCGGGACAGTGGCCTGGCTACACCTTC. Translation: CASSAGQWPGYTF. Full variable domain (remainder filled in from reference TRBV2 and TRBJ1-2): EPEVTQTPSHQVTQMGQEVILRCVPISNHLYFYWYRQILGQKVEFLVSFYNNEISEKSEIFDDQFSVERPDGSNFTLKIRSTKLEDSAMYFCASSAGQWPGYTFGSGTRLTVV.

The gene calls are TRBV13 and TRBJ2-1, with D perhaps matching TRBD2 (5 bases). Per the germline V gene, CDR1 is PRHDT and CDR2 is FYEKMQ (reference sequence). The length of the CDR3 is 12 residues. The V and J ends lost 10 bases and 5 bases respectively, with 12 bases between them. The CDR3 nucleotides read TGTGCCAACGGAGCGGATCACAATGAGCAGTTCTTC. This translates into CANGADHNEQFF.

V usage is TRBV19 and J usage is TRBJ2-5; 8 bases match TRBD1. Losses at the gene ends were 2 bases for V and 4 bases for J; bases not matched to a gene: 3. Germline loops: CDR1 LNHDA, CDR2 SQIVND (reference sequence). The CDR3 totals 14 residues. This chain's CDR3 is CASSITRGLETQYF. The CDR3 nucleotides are TGTGCCAGTAGTATAACCAGGGGGCTAGAGACCCAGTACTTC.

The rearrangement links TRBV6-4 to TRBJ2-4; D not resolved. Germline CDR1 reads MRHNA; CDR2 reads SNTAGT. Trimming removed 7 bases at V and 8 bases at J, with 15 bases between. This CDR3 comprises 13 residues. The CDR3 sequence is CASTFLYSHIQYF. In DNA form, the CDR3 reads TGTGCCAGCACCTTCCTCTATTCCCACATTCAGTACTTC.

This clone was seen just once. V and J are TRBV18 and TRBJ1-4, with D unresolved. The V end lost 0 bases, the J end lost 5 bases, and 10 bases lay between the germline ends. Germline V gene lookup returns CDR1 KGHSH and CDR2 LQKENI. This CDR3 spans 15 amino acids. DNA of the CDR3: TGTGCCAGCTCACCACCGGGGAGGCTGAATGAAAAACTGTTTTTT. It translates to CASSPPGRLNEKLFF.

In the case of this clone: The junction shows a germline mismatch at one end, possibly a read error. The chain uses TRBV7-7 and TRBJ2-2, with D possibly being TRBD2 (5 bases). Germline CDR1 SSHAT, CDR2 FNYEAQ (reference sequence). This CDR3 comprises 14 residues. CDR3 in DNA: TGTGCTAGCAGCTTAGGTCGGGGATCCGGGGAGCTGTTTTTT. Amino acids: CASSLGRGSGELFF.